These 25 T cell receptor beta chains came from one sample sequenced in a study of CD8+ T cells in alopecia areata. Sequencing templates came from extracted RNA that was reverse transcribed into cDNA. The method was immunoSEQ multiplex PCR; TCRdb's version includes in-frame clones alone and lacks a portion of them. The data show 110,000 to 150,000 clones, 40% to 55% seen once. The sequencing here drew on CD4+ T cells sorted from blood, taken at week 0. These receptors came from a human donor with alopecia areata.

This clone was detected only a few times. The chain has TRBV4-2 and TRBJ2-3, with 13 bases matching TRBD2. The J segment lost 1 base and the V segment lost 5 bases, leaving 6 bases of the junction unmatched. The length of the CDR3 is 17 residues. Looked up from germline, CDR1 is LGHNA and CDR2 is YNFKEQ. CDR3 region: CASSRTSGSRGTDTQYF. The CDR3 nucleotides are TGTGCCAGCAGCAGGACTAGCGGGAGTCGGGGCACAGATACGCAGTATTTT.

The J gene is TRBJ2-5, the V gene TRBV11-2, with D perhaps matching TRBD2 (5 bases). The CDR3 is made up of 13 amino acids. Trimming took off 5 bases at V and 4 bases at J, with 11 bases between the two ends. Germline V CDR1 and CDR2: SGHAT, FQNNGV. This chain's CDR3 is CASSRREVETQYF. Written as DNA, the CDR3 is TGTGCCAGCAGCCGCCGGGAAGTAGAGACCCAGTACTTC. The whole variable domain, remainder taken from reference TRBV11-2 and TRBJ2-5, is EAGVAQSPRYKIIEKRQSVAFWCNPISGHATLYWYQQILGQGPKLLIQFQNNGVVDDSQLPKDRFSAERLKGVDSTLKIQPAKLEDSAVYLCASSRREVETQYFGPGTRLLVL.

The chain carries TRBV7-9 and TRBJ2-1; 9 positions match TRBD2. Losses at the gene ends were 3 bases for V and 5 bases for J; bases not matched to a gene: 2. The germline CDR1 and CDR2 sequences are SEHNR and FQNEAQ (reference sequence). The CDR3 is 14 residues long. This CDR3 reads CASSFAGGDNEQFF. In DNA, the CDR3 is TGTGCCAGCAGCTTTGCGGGAGGGGACAATGAGCAGTTCTTC.

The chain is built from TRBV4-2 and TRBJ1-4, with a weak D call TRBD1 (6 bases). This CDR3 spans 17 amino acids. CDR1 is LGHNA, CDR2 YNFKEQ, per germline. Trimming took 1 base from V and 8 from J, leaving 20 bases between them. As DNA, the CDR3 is TGTGCCAGCAGCCAAGTCTTTAACAGGGTGGGTCTCGAAAAACTGTTTTTT. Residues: CASSQVFNRVGLEKLFF.

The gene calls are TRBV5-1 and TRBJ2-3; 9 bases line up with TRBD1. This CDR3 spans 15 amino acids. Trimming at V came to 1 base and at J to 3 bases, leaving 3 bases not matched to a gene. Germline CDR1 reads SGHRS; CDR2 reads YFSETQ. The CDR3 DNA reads TGCGCCAGCAGCTTGAGAGGGACAGGGACAGATACGCAGTATTTT. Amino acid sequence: CASSLRGTGTDTQYF.

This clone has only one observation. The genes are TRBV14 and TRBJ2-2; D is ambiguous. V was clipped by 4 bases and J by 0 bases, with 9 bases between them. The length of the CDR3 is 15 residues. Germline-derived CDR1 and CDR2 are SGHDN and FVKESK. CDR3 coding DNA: TGTGCCAGCAGCCCGACTGAGCCGAACACCGGGGAGCTGTTTTTT. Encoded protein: CASSPTEPNTGELFF.

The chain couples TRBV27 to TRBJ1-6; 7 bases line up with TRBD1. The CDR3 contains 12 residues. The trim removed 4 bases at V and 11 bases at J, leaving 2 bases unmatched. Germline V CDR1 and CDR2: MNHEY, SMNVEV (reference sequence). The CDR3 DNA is TGTGCCAGCAGTTACAGGGGTACACCCCTCCACTTT. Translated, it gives CASSYRGTPLHF.

The CDR3 region has the DNA TGTGCCAGCAGCGCCCAGGGGGGACCCTACAATGAGCAGTTCTTC. Its protein is CASSAQGGPYNEQFF. V is TRBV9 and J is TRBJ2-1, with D perhaps matching TRBD1 (7 bases). This CDR3 contains 15 residues. V lost 3 bases and J lost 2, with 12 bases in between. The germline gives CDR1 SGDLS, CDR2 YYNGEE.

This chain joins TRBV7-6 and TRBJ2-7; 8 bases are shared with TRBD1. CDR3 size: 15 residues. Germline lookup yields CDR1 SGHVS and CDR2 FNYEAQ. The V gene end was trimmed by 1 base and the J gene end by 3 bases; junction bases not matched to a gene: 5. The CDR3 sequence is CASSLVSGGGYEQYF. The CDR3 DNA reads TGTGCCAGCAGCTTAGTATCAGGGGGCGGCTACGAGCAGTACTTC. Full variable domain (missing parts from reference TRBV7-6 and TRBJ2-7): GAGVSQSPRYKVTKRGQDVALRCDPISGHVSLYWYRQALGQGPEFLTYFNYEAQQDKSGLPNDRFSAERPEGSISTLTIQRTEQRDSAMYRCASSLVSGGGYEQYFGPGTRLTVT.

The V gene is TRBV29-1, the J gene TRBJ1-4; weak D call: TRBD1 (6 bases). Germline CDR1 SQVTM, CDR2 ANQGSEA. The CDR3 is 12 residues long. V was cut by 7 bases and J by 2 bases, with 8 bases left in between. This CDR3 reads CSAGATNEKLFF. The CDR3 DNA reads TGCAGCGCAGGGGCCACTAATGAAAAACTGTTTTTT.

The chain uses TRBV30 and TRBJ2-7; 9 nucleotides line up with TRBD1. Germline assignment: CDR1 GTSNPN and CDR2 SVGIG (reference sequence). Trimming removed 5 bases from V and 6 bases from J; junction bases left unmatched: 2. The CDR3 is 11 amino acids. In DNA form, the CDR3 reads TGTGCCTGGGGGGGACAGGGCGAGCAGTACTTC. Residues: CAWGGQGEQYF.

CDR3 in amino acids: CASGQNRNTEAFF. The CDR3 DNA reads as TGTGCTAGTGGTCAAAACAGGAACACTGAAGCTTTCTTT. The chain joins TRBV12-5 to TRBJ1-1; D gene uncertain. This CDR3 comprises 13 residues. Germline lookup yields CDR1 LGHNT and CDR2 FRNRAP. Trimming took off 5 bases at V and 1 base at J, with 8 bases between the two ends. Supplemented by reference TRBV12-5 and TRBJ1-1, the full variable domain reads DARVTQTPRHKVTEMGQEVTMRCQPILGHNTVFWYRQTMMQGLELLAYFRNRAPLDDSGMPKDRFSAEMPDATLATLKIQPSEPRDSAVYFCASGQNRNTEAFFGQGTRLTVV.

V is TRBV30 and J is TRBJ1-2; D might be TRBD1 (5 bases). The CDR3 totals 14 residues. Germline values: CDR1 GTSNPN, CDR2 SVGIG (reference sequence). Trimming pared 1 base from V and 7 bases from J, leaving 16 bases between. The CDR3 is CAWSADSLSSGYTF. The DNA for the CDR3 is TGTGCCTGGAGTGCCGACAGCCTTAGTAGTGGCTACACCTTC.

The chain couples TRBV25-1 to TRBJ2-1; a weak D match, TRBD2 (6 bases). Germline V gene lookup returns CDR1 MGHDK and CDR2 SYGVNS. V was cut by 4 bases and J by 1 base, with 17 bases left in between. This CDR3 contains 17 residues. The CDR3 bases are TGTGCCAGCAGTGGCCTCGAGAGAGGGAGGTCCTACAATGAGCAGTTCTTC. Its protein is CASSGLERGRSYNEQFF.

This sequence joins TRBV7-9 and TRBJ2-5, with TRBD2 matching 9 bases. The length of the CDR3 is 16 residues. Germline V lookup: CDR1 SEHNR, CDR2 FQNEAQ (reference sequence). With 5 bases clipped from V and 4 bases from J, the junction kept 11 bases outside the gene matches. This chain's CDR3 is CASSQDPSGKGETQYF. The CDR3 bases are TGTGCCAGCAGCCAAGATCCTAGCGGGAAAGGAGAGACCCAGTACTTC.

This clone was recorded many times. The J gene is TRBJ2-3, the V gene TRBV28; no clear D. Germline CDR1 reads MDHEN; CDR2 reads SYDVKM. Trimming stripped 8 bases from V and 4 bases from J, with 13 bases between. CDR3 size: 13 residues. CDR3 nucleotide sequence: TGTGCCAGCGCGGCACTTAAACCAGATACGCAGTATTTT. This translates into CASAALKPDTQYF.

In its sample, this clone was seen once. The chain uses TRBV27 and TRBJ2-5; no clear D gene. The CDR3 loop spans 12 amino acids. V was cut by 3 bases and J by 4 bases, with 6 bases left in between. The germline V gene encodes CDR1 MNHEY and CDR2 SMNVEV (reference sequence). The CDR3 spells CASSFSGETQYF. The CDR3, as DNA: TGTGCCAGCAGTTTTTCTGGAGAGACCCAGTACTTC.

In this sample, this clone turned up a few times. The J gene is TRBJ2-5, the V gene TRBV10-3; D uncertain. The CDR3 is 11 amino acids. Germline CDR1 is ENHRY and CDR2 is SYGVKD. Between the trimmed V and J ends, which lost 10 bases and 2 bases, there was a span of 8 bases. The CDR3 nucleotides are TGTGCCACGCGTTTACAAGAGACCCAGTACTTC. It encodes CATRLQETQYF.

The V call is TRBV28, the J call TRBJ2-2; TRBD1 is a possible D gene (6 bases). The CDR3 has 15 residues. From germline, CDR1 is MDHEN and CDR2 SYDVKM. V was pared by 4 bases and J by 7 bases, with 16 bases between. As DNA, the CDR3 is TGTGCCAGCAGTTACTGGACAGCCTTGGGCGGGGAGCTGTTTTTT. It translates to CASSYWTALGGELFF.

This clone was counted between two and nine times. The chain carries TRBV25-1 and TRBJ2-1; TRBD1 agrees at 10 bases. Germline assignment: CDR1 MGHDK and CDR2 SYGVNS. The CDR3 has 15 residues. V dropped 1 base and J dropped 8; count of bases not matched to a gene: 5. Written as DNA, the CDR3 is TGTGCCAGCAGTGAATTGGGACAGGGGATTTATGAGCAGTTCTTC. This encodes CASSELGQGIYEQFF.

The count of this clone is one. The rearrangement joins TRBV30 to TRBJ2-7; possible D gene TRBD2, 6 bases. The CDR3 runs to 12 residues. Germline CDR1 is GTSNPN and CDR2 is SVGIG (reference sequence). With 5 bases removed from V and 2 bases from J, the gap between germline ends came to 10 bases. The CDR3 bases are TGTGCCTGGGAGGGGAGGCCCTACGAGCAGTACTTC. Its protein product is CAWEGRPYEQYF.

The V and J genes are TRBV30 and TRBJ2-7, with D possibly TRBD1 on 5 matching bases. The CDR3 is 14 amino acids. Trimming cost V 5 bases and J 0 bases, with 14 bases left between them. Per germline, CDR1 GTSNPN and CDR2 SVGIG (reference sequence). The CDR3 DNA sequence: TGTGCCTGGCAGAGACAGTCGAGCTCCTACGAGCAGTACTTC. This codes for CAWQRQSSSYEQYF.

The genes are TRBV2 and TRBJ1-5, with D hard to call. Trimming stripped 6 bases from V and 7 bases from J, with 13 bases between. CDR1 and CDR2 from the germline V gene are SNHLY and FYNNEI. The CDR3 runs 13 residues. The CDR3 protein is CASSVDWKQPQHF. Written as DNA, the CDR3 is TGTGCCAGCAGCGTGGACTGGAAACAGCCCCAGCATTTT.

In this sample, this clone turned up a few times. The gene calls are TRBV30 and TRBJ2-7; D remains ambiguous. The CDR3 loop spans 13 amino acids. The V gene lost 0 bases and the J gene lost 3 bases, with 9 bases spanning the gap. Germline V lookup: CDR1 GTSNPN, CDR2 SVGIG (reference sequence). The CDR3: CAWSVGSYYEQYF. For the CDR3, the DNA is TGTGCCTGGAGTGTCGGCAGTTACTACGAGCAGTACTTC.

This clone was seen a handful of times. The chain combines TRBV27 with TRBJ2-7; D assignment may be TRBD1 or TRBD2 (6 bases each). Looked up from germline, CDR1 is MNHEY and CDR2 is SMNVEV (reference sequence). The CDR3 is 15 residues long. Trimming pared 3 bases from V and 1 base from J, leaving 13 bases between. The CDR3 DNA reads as TGTGCCAGCAGTTTTTTCGGGGGACAATCCTACGAGCAGTACTTC. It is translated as CASSFFGGQSYEQYF.